This T cell receptor (beta chain) is drawn from a study of shared T cell receptors in the human thymus. Some clones are missing from TCRdb's copy, which holds only in-frame ones; the method was immunoSEQ multiplex PCR. Altogether hundreds of thousands of clones are present, around nine tenths being singletons, with the ten largest covering around 0.01%. Germline CDR1 MGHRA, CDR2 YSYEKL. The germline V and J ends were trimmed by 0 bases and 2 bases, with 19 bases remaining between them. The CDR3 is 19 residues long. These data were also filed under a second study, of human thymus T cells. From that second work: Thymic and blood repertoires seemed to show skewed V and J gene use.

The source of this sequence is a boy under two years old with a congenital heart defect. Sequencing input: thymocytes. The chain employs TRBV4-1 and TRBJ2-2; possibly TRBD2 for D (5 bases). CDR3 in DNA: TGCGCCAGCAGCCAAGAGTATGGACTCTCGGCTAGCAACACCGGGGAGCTGTTTTTT. Translated: CASSQEYGLSASNTGELFF.